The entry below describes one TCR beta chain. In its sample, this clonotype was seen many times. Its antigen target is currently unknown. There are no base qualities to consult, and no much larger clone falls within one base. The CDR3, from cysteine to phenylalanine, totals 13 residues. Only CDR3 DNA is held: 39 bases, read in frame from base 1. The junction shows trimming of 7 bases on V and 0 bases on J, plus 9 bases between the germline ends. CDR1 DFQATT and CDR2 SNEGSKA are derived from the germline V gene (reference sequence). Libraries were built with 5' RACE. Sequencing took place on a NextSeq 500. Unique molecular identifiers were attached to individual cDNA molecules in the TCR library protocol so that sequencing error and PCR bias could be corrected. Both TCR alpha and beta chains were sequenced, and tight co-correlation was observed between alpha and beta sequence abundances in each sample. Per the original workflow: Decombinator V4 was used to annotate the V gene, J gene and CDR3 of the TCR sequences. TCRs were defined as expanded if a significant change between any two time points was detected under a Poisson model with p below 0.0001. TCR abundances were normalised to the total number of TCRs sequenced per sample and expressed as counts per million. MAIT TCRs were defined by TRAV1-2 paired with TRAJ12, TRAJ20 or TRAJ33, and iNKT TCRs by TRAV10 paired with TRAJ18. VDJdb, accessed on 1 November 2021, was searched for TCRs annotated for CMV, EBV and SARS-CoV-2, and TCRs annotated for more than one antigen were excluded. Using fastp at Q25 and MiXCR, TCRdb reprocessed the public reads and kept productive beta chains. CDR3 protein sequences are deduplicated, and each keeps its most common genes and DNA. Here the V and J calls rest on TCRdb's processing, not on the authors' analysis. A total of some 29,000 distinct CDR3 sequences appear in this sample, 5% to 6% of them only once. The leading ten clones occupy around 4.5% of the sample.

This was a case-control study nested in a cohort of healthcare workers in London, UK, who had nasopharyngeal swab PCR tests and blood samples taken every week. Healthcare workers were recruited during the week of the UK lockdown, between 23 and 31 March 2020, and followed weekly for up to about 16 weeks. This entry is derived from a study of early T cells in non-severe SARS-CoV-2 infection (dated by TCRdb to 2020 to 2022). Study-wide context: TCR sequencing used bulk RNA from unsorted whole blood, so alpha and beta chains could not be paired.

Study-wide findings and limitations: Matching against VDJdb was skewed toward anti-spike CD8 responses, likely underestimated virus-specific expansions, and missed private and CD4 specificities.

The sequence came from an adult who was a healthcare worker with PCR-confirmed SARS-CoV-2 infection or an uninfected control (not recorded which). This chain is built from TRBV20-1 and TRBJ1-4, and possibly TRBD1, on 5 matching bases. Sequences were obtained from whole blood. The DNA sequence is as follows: TGCAGTGTGGGACGAACAACTAATGAAAAACTGTTTTTT. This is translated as CSVGRTTNEKLFF.